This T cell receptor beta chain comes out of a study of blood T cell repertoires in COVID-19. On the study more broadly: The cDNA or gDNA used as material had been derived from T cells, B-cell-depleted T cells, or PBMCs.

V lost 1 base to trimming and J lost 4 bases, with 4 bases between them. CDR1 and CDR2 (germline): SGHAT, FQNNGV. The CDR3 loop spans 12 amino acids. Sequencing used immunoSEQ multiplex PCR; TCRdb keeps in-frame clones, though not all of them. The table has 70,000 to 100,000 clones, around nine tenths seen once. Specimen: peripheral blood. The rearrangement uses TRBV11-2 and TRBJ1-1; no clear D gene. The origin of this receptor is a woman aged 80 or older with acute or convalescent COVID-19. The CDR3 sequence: CASSLVSTEAFF. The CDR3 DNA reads TGTGCCAGCAGCTTAGTTAGCACTGAAGCTTTCTTT.